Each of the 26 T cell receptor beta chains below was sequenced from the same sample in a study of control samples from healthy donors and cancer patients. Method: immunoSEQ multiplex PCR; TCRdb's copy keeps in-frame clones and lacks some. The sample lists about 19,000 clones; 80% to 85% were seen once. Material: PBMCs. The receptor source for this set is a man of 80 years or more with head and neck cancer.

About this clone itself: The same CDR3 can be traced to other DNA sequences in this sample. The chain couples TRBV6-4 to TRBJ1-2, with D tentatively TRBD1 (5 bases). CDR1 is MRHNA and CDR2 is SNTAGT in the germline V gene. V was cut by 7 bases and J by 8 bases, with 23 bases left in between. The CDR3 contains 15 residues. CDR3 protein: CASIIPRGGFWGYTF. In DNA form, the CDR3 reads TGTGCCAGCATTATTCCCCGGGGGGGTTTTTGGGGCTACACCTTC.

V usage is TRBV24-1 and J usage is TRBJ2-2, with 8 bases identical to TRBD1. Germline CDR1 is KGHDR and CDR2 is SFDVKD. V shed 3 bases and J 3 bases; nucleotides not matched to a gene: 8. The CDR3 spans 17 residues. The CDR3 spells CATSDPGQGQDTGELFF. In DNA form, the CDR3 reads TGTGCCACCAGTGATCCCGGACAGGGCCAGGACACCGGGGAGCTGTTTTTT.

As DNA, the CDR3 is TGTGCCAGCAGACTACAGGGGAGCACAGATACGCAGTATTTT. This translates into CASRLQGSTDTQYF. The gene calls are TRBV6-5 and TRBJ2-3; 7 bases match TRBD1. Unmatched junction bases numbered 3, after V lost 6 bases and J lost 0 bases. CDR1 is MNHEY, CDR2 SVGAGI, per germline. This CDR3 is 14 amino acids long.

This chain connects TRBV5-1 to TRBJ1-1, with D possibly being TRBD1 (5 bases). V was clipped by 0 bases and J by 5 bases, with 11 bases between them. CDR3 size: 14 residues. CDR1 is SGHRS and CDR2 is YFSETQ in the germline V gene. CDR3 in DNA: TGCGCCAGCAGCTTGGACAGGACGGGAACTGAAGCTTTCTTT. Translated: CASSLDRTGTEAFF. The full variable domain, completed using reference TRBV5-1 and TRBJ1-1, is KAGVTQTPRYLIKTRGQQVTLSCSPISGHRSVSWYQQTPGQGLQFLFEYFSETQRNKGNFPGRFSGRQFSNSRSEMNVSTLELGDSALYLCASSLDRTGTEAFFGQGTRLTVV.

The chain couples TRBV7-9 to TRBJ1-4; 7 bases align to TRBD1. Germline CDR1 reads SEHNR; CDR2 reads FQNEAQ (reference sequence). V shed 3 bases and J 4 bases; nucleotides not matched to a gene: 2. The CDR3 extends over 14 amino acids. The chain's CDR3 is CASSLGTDNEKLFF. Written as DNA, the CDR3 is TGTGCCAGCAGCTTGGGGACAGATAATGAAAAACTGTTTTTT. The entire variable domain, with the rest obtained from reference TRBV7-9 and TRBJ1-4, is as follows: DTGVSQNPRHKITKRGQNVTFRCDPISEHNRLYWYRQTLGQGPEFLTYFQNEAQLEKSRLLSDRFSAERPKGSFSTLEIQRTEQGDSAMYLCASSLGTDNEKLFFGSGTQLSVL.

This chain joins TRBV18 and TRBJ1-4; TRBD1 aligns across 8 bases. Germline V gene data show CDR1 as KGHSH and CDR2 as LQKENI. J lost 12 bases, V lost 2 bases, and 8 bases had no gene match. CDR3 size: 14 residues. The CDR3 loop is CASSPATGGVELFF. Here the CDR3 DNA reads TGTGCCAGCTCACCAGCTACAGGGGGAGTAGAACTGTTTTTT.

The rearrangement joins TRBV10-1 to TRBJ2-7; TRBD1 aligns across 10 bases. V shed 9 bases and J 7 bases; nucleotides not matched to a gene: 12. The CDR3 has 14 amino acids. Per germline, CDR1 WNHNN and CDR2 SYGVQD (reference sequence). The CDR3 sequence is CASMPGQGLWEQYF. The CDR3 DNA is TGCGCCAGTATGCCGGGACAGGGGTTGTGGGAGCAGTACTTC.

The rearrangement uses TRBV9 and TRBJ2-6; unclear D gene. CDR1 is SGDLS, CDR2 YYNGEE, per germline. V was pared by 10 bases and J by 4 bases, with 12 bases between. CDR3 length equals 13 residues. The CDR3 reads CASLRSGANVLTF. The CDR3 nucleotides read TGTGCCTCTCTCCGGTCGGGGGCCAACGTCCTGACTTTC. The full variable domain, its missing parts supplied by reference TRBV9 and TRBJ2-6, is DSGVTQTPKHLITATGQRVTLRCSPRSGDLSVYWYQQSLDQGLQFLIQYYNGEERAKGNILERFSAQQFPDLHSELNLSSLELGDSALYFCASLRSGANVLTFGAGSRLTVL.

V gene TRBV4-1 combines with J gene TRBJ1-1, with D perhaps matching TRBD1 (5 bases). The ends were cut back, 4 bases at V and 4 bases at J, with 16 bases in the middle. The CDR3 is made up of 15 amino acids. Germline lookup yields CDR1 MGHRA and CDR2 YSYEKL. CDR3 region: CASSLVGGGTTEAFF. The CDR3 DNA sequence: TGCGCCAGCAGCCTTGTAGGCGGGGGGACCACTGAAGCTTTCTTT.

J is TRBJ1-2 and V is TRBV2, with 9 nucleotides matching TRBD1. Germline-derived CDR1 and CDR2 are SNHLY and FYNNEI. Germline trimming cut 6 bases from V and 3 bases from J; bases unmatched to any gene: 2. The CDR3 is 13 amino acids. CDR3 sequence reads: CASRRDRDYGYTF. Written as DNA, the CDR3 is TGTGCCAGCAGAAGGGACAGGGACTATGGCTACACCTTC. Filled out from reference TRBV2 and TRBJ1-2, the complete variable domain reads EPEVTQTPSHQVTQMGQEVILRCVPISNHLYFYWYRQILGQKVEFLVSFYNNEISEKSEIFDDQFSVERPDGSNFTLKIRSTKLEDSAMYFCASRRDRDYGYTFGSGTRLTVV.

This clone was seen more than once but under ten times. The CDR3, as DNA: TGTGCCAGCAGCTTCGCCGGGACTACCTACGAGCAGTACTTC. This gives the protein CASSFAGTTYEQYF. This rearrangement joins TRBV7-9 to TRBJ2-7; 7 bases align to TRBD2. The CDR3 covers 14 residues. Germline trimming cut 3 bases from V and 2 bases from J; bases unmatched to any gene: 4. Germline assignment: CDR1 SEHNR and CDR2 FQNEAQ (reference sequence).

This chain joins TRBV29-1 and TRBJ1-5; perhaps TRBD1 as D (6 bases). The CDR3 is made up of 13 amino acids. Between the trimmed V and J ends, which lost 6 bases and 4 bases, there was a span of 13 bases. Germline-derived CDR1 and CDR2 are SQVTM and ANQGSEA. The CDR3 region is CSVSRDNNQPQHF. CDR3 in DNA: TGCAGCGTCTCGAGGGACAATAATCAGCCCCAGCATTTT.

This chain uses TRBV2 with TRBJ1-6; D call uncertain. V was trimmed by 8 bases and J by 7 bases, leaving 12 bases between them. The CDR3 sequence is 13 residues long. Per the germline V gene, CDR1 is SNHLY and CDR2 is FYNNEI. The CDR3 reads CASVEQPNSPLHF. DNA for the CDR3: TGTGCCAGCGTGGAACAGCCGAATTCACCCCTCCACTTT. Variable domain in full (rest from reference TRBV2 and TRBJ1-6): EPEVTQTPSHQVTQMGQEVILRCVPISNHLYFYWYRQILGQKVEFLVSFYNNEISEKSEIFDDQFSVERPDGSNFTLKIRSTKLEDSAMYFCASVEQPNSPLHFGNGTRLTVT.

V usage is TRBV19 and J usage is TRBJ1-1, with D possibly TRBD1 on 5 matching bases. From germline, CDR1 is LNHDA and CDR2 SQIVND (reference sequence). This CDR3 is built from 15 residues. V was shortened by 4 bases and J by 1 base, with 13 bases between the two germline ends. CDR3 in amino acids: CASSTPPTGNTEAFF. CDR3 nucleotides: TGTGCCAGTAGTACCCCTCCAACAGGGAACACTGAAGCTTTCTTT.

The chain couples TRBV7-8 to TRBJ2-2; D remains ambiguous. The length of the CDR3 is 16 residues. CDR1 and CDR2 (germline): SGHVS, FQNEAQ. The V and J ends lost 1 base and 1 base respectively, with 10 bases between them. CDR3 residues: CASSLVLGWNTGELFF. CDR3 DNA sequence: TGTGCCAGCAGCTTAGTGCTTGGGTGGAACACCGGGGAGCTGTTTTTT.

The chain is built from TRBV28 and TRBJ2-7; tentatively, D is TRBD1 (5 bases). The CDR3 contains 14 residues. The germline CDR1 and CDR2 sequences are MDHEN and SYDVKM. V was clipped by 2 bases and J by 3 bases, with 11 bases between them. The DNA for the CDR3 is TGTGCCAGCAGTTTACCAGGGAAAGGCTACGAGCAGTACTTC. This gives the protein CASSLPGKGYEQYF.

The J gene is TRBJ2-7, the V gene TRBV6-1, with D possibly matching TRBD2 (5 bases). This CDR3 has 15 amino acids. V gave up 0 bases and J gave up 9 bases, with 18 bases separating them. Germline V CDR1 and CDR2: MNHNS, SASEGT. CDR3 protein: CASSEARDYSKGQYF. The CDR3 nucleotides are TGTGCCAGCAGTGAAGCGAGGGATTACTCCAAGGGGCAGTACTTC.

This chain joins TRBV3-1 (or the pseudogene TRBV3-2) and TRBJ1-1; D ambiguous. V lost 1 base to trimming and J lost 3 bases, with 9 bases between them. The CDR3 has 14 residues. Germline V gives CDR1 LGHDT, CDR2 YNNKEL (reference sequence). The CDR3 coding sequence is TGTGCCAGCAGCCAAGGAAGTGGGGACACTGAAGCTTTCTTT. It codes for CASSQGSGDTEAFF.

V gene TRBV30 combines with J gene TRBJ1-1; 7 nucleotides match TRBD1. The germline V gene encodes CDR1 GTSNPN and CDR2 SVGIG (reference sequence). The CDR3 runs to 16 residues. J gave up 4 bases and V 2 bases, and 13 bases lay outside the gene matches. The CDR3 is CAWSPIQIQGTTEAFF. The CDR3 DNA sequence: TGTGCCTGGAGTCCCATCCAAATACAGGGGACCACTGAAGCTTTCTTT.

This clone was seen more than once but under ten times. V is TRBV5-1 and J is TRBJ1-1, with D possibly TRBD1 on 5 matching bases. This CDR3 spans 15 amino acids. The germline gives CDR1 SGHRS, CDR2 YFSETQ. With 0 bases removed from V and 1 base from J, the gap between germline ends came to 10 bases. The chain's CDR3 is CASSLVSGQNTEAFF. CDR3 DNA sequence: TGCGCCAGCAGCTTGGTTTCAGGACAGAACACTGAAGCTTTCTTT. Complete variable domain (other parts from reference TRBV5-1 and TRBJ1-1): KAGVTQTPRYLIKTRGQQVTLSCSPISGHRSVSWYQQTPGQGLQFLFEYFSETQRNKGNFPGRFSGRQFSNSRSEMNVSTLELGDSALYLCASSLVSGQNTEAFFGQGTRLTVV.

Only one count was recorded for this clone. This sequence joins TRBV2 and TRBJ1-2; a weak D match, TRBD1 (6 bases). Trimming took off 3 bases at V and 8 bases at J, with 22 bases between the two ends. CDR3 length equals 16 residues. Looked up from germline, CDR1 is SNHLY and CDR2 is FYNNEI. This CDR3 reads CASSEFNGGRSEGYTF. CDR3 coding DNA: TGTGCCAGCAGTGAGTTCAACGGGGGCCGGTCGGAGGGCTACACCTTC.

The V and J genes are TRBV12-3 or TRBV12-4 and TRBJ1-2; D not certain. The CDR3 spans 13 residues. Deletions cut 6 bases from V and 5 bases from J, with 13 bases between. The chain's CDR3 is CASSSVVGYGYTF. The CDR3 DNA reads TGTGCCAGCAGCTCAGTGGTTGGTTATGGCTACACCTTC.

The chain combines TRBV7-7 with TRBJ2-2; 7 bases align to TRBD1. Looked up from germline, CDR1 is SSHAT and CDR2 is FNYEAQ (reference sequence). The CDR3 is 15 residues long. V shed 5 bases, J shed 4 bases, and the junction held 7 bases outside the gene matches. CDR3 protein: CASSQTGSGTGELFF. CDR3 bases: TGTGCCAGCAGCCAGACAGGGTCGGGCACCGGGGAGCTGTTTTTT.

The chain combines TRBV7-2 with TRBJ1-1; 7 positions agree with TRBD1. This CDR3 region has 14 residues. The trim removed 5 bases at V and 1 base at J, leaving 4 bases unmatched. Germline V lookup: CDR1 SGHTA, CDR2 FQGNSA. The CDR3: CASSLRTGNTEAFF. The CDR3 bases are TGTGCCAGCAGCCTACGGACAGGGAACACTGAAGCTTTCTTT.

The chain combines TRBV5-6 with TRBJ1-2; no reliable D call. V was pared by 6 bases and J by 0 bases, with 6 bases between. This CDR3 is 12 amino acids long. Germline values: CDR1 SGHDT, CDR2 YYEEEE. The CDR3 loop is CASKTANYGYTF. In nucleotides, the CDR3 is TGTGCCAGCAAAACAGCTAACTATGGCTACACCTTC. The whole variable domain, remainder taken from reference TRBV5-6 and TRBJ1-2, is DAGVTQSPTHLIKTRGQQVTLRCSPKSGHDTVSWYQQALGQGPQFIFQYYEEEERQRGNFPDRFSGHQFPNYSSELNVNALLLGDSALYLCASKTANYGYTFGSGTRLTVV.

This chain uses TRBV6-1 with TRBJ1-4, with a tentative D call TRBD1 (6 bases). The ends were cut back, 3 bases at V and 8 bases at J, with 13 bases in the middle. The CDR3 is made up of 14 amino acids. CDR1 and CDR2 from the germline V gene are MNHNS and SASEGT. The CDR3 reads CASSDRGGWEKLFF. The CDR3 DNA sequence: TGTGCCAGCAGTGACAGGGGCGGCTGGGAAAAACTGTTTTTT.